In this sample, the clone carrying this T cell receptor (beta chain) turned up many times. Its antigen is undetermined. Construction of TCR beta libraries relied on iRepertoire HTBI primers and on Arm-PCR targeting CDR3 regions. TCRdb passed the multiplex PCR reads through MiXCR, listing each CDR3 protein once. The data show 310,000 or so distinct CDR3 sequences, around a fifth seen once. Time point denoted: persistent/refractory GD, antithyroid drugs over 5 years with positive TRAb. RNA isolated from PBMCs was used to make the TCR library. The source of the patients was an endocrinology department in Xi'an, China. The data were obtained in a study of regulatory T cells in long-lasting Graves disease. General study findings and limits: Whereas new patients shared roughly 910 public clonotypes, persistent patients shared more, at about 3,000.

Germline lookup yields CDR1 SQVTM and CDR2 ANQGSEA. This CDR3 spans 13 amino acids. V dropped 7 bases and J dropped 1 base, with 13 bases sitting between them. The receptor comes from a female donor with Graves disease. V is TRBV29-1 and J is TRBJ1-2, with D tentatively TRBD1 (6 bases). The source material was peripheral blood mononuclear cells (PBMCs), sampled when the disease was refractory, from a patient treated with antithyroid drugs. CDR3 sequence: CSAQGQLNYGYTF. The DNA for the CDR3 is TGCAGCGCTCAAGGACAGCTTAACTATGGCTACACCTTC.